This T cell receptor beta chain was captured by sequencing in a study of T cell repertoires in ileal Crohn's disease. On the study more broadly: M6 samples are neoterminal ileum biopsies from postoperative colonoscopy.

Germline CDR1 MNHEY, CDR2 SMNVEV (reference sequence). V gave up 2 bases and J gave up 7 bases, with 12 bases separating them. The CDR3 is 14 amino acids. Specified time point: neoterminal ileum biopsy at postoperative endoscopy, about 6 months after surgery. Per sample, around 0.55 micrograms of biopsy DNA were TCRB immunosequenced. Sequencing was performed with immunoSEQ multiplex PCR; in TCRdb, only in-frame clones are kept and a portion is missing. In the table there are around 3,200 clones, 65% to 90% of which are singletons. This TCR was sampled from an adult with Crohn's disease. This chain uses TRBV27 with TRBJ2-1; D perhaps matches TRBD2 (6 bases). Sequencing was performed on ileal tissue. The chain's CDR3 is CASSLISSGNEQFF. The DNA for the CDR3 is TGTGCCAGCAGTTTAATCTCGAGCGGGAATGAGCAGTTCTTC.